Following are 11 T cell receptor beta chains from one sample sequenced in a study of blood T cell repertoires in COVID-19. Here immunoSEQ multiplex PCR was the method, and the copy in TCRdb shows in-frame clones only, minus some. The table includes about 310,000 clones, over 85% detected once. The sequenced sample was PBMCs or T cells enriched from blood (not recorded which). These receptors all stem from a young woman who had recovered from COVID-19.

The chain carries TRBV9 and TRBJ2-7, with D possibly TRBD1 on 6 matching bases. The length of the CDR3 is 15 residues. Trimming pared 2 bases from V and 3 bases from J, leaving 15 bases between. The germline V gene encodes CDR1 SGDLS and CDR2 YYNGEE. The chain's CDR3 is CASSVSLQGFYEQYF. Written as DNA, the CDR3 is TGTGCCAGCAGCGTTTCCCTCCAGGGGTTCTACGAGCAGTACTTC.

This clone was observed once. The CDR3 protein is CASSEAIDQPQHF. CDR3 in DNA: TGTGCCAGCTCTGAGGCCATCGATCAGCCCCAGCATTTT. The genes are TRBV19 and TRBJ1-5; no clear D gene. The V end lost 9 bases, the J end lost 5 bases, and 14 bases lay between the germline ends. CDR3 length: 13 amino acids. The germline V gene encodes CDR1 LNHDA and CDR2 SQIVND (reference sequence).

The chain uses TRBV5-4 and TRBJ2-4; TRBD1 agrees at 9 bases. Trimming at V came to 4 bases and at J to 7 bases, leaving 9 bases not matched to a gene. There are 15 residues in the CDR3. The germline V gene has CDR1 SGHNT and CDR2 YYREEE (reference sequence). This chain's CDR3 is CASSRIGQGKNIQYF. Here the CDR3 DNA reads TGTGCCAGCAGCCGCATAGGACAGGGGAAGAACATTCAGTACTTC.

V usage is TRBV11-2 and J usage is TRBJ2-1, with 7 bases aligning to TRBD2. Per germline, CDR1 SGHAT and CDR2 FQNNGV. J lost 1 base, V lost 5 bases, and 17 bases had no gene match. This CDR3 contains 19 residues. CDR3 in amino acids: CASSTRRDTSASSYNEQFF. Written as DNA, the CDR3 is TGTGCCAGCAGCACTCGACGAGATACTAGCGCTTCATCCTACAATGAGCAGTTCTTC.

J is TRBJ1-5 and V is TRBV18; TRBD1 might be the D (5 bases). The CDR3 covers 15 residues. V shed 2 bases and J shed 1 base, with 9 bases lying between them. Per the germline V gene, CDR1 is KGHSH and CDR2 is LQKENI. The CDR3 nucleotides read TGTGCCAGCTCACCAGCCCAGGGAAGCAATCAGCCCCAGCATTTT. This codes for CASSPAQGSNQPQHF.

The J gene is TRBJ2-5, the V gene TRBV2; the D gene is possibly TRBD2 (7 bases). V lost 6 bases and J lost 2, with 28 bases in between. This CDR3 has 19 amino acids. Germline CDR1 and CDR2: SNHLY and FYNNEI. The CDR3 sequence is CASRPGGTIITGRQETQYF. Here the CDR3 DNA reads TGTGCCAGCAGACCCGGCGGGACTATCATAACAGGGAGACAAGAGACCCAGTACTTC.

J is TRBJ1-1 and V is TRBV29-1, with D possibly TRBD1 on 6 matching bases. The CDR3 is 13 residues long. V lost 5 bases to trimming and J lost 6 bases, with 16 bases between them. Germline CDR1 SQVTM, CDR2 ANQGSEA. The CDR3 DNA sequence: TGCAGCGTTTCAGGGGTTCCGGGGCCTGAAGCTTTCTTT. Its translation: CSVSGVPGPEAFF.

CDR3 residues: CASSLRQGTEAFF. The CDR3 nucleotides are TGCGCCAGCAGTTTGAGACAGGGCACTGAAGCTTTCTTT. The chain combines TRBV10-2 with TRBJ1-1, with 7 nucleotides matching TRBD1. Germline V gene lookup returns CDR1 WSHSY and CDR2 SAAADI. The CDR3 runs 13 residues. V dropped 5 bases and J dropped 4; count of bases not matched to a gene: 4.

V gene TRBV30 combines with J gene TRBJ1-1; D may be TRBD1 (5 bases). The ends were cut back, 2 bases at V and 3 bases at J, with 13 bases in the middle. The germline V gene encodes CDR1 GTSNPN and CDR2 SVGIG (reference sequence). The length of the CDR3 is 14 residues. CDR3 in amino acids: CAWSLGTLDTEAFF. The CDR3 region has the DNA TGTGCCTGGAGTTTAGGGACTTTGGACACTGAAGCTTTCTTT. Full variable domain (remainder filled in from reference TRBV30 and TRBJ1-1): SQTIHQWPATLVQPVGSPLSLECTVEGTSNPNLYWYRQAAGRGLQLLFYSVGIGQISSEVPQNLSASRPQDRQFILSSKKLLLSDSGFYLCAWSLGTLDTEAFFGQGTRLTVV.

The chain couples TRBV7-9 to TRBJ1-1, with D hard to call. V dropped 5 bases and J dropped 1 base, with 11 bases sitting between them. CDR1 is SEHNR, CDR2 FQNEAQ, per germline (reference sequence). The CDR3 has 14 amino acids. The CDR3 DNA follows: TGTGCCAGCAGCCCGTACAGAGAGAACACTGAAGCTTTCTTT. Residues: CASSPYRENTEAFF.

The chain has TRBV19 and TRBJ2-5; D may be TRBD1 (5 bases). This CDR3 spans 15 amino acids. The V gene's germline CDR1 is LNHDA and CDR2 SQIVND (reference sequence). V lost 3 bases and J 5 bases, leaving 16 bases between the germline ends. CDR3 coding DNA: TGTGCCAGTAGTATCCTAATGCAGGGTAGGGAGACCCAGTACTTC. Encoded protein: CASSILMQGRETQYF. Looking up the rest from reference TRBV19 and TRBJ2-5 gives the full variable domain: DGGITQSPKYLFRKEGQNVTLSCEQNLNHDAMYWYRQDPGQGLRLIYYSQIVNDFQKGDIAEGYSVSREKKESFPLTVTSAQKNPTAFYLCASSILMQGRETQYFGPGTRLLVL.